This passage covers 14 T cell receptor beta chains from one sample sequenced in a study of circulating and synovial CD4+ cells in juvenile arthritis. Only in-frame clones appear in the TCRdb table, and some are missing; sequencing was by immunoSEQ multiplex PCR. The sample holds around 32,000 clones, 95% to 96% seen once. The sequenced material came from CD4+ T cells from blood. The receptor set was obtained from a human donor with juvenile idiopathic arthritis.

CDR3 residues: CASSEYTGLSSGNTIYF. For the CDR3, the DNA is TGTGCCAGCAGTGAATATACAGGATTAAGCTCTGGAAACACCATATATTTT. The J gene is TRBJ1-3, the V gene TRBV25-1; tentative D call: TRBD1 (5 bases). Trimming removed 0 bases from V and 0 bases from J, with 12 bases in between. CDR1 and CDR2 (germline): MGHDK, SYGVNS. The CDR3 spans 17 residues.

The CDR3 nucleotides read TGTGCCTGGAGTGTACTAAGGGGGTTGGGCGAGCAGTACTTC. It specifies CAWSVLRGLGEQYF. This chain joins TRBV30 and TRBJ2-7; tentatively, D is TRBD1 (6 bases). This CDR3 contains 14 residues. Germline V CDR1 and CDR2: GTSNPN, SVGIG (reference sequence). Trimming cost V 0 bases and J 6 bases, with 15 bases left between them.

This chain joins TRBV7-9 and TRBJ2-7; D is ambiguous. The CDR3 is 14 residues long. Germline CDR1 and CDR2: SEHNR and FQNEAQ (reference sequence). V lost 4 bases, J lost 3 bases, and 13 bases lay in between. CDR3 bases: TGTGCCAGCAGCTCGTCAATACAATTCTACGAGCAGTACTTC. Encoded protein: CASSSSIQFYEQYF.

The V gene is TRBV11-2, the J gene TRBJ1-1; D might be TRBD1 (6 bases). Per the germline V gene, CDR1 is SGHAT and CDR2 is FQNNGV. The CDR3 has 18 amino acids. Trimming shortened V by 3 bases and J by 3 bases, and 23 bases separated the two germline ends. CDR3 nucleotide sequence: TGTGCCAGCAGCTTTCGGGGGGTCAGGGGCGGGGAGGACACTGAAGCTTTCTTT. Protein product: CASSFRGVRGGEDTEAFF.

The chain joins TRBV13 to TRBJ1-2; 8 bases match TRBD1. J gave up 7 bases and V 3 bases, and 13 bases lay outside the gene matches. CDR1 PRHDT and CDR2 FYEKMQ come from the germline V gene (reference sequence). There are 16 residues in the CDR3. The CDR3 is CASSLRAGQGNGGYTF. Written as DNA, the CDR3 is TGTGCCAGCAGCTTGAGGGCTGGACAGGGAAACGGTGGCTACACCTTC.

The table lists this clone with a count of one. The chain recombines TRBV9 with TRBJ1-6; D remains unclear. V lost 2 bases to trimming and J lost 5 bases, with 8 bases between them. The germline V gene encodes CDR1 SGDLS and CDR2 YYNGEE. This CDR3 comprises 14 residues. The CDR3 DNA reads as TGTGCCAGCAGCGTCAGCGGAGATAATTCACCCCTCCACTTT. Amino acid sequence: CASSVSGDNSPLHF. Variable domain in full (rest from reference TRBV9 and TRBJ1-6): DSGVTQTPKHLITATGQRVTLRCSPRSGDLSVYWYQQSLDQGLQFLIQYYNGEERAKGNILERFSAQQFPDLHSELNLSSLELGDSALYFCASSVSGDNSPLHFGNGTRLTVT.

This clone appeared once. The rearrangement joins TRBV11-2 to TRBJ2-5; TRBD2 matches 10 bases. The V gene end was trimmed by 0 bases and the J gene end by 2 bases; junction bases not matched to a gene: 0. From germline, CDR1 is SGHAT and CDR2 FQNNGV. The length of the CDR3 is 15 residues. CDR3 sequence (DNA): TGTGCCAGCAGCTTAGAGACTAGCGGGCAAGAGACCCAGTACTTC. It yields the protein CASSLETSGQETQYF.

The DNA of the CDR3 is TGTGCCAGCAGCCTACGGGCCTTCGGGAAGGAGACCCAGTACTTC. Encoded protein: CASSLRAFGKETQYF. The rearrangement uses TRBV28 and TRBJ2-5; tentative D call: TRBD2 (5 bases). Germline V gene data show CDR1 as MDHEN and CDR2 as SYDVKM. There are 15 residues in the CDR3. V gave up 6 bases and J gave up 5 bases, with 19 bases separating them.

The V call is TRBV6-5, the J call TRBJ1-2; D is ambiguous. This CDR3 has 11 amino acids. V lost 6 bases and J lost 5, with 7 bases in between. Germline V lookup: CDR1 MNHEY, CDR2 SVGAGI. The CDR3 is CASRDTYGYTF. The CDR3 nucleotides are TGTGCCAGCAGAGACACGTATGGCTACACCTTC.

The rearrangement links TRBV5-1 to TRBJ1-3; D gene uncertain. The CDR3 consists of 15 residues. V lost 0 bases, J lost 0 bases, and 7 bases lay in between. The germline V gene encodes CDR1 SGHRS and CDR2 YFSETQ. The CDR3 region has the DNA TGCGCCAGCAGCTTGGATGGAGTCTCTGGAAACACCATATATTTT. It is translated as CASSLDGVSGNTIYF.

The genes are TRBV10-1 and TRBJ2-2; 10 nucleotides align to TRBD2. CDR1 WNHNN and CDR2 SYGVQD come from the germline V gene (reference sequence). The CDR3 is made up of 15 amino acids. V gave up 4 bases and J gave up 1 base; unmatched junction bases: 0. The CDR3 protein is CASSGLAGNTGELFF. The DNA for the CDR3 is TGCGCCAGCAGTGGACTAGCGGGGAACACCGGGGAGCTGTTTTTT.

The V and J genes are TRBV18 and TRBJ1-3; 9 positions agree with TRBD1. There are 16 residues in the CDR3. Germline V lookup: CDR1 KGHSH, CDR2 LQKENI. Germline trimming cut 5 bases from V and 4 bases from J; bases unmatched to any gene: 9. CDR3 in DNA: TGTGCCAGCTCAGCCGCCGGGACAGGGAGCGGAAACACCATATATTTT. Encoded protein: CASSAAGTGSGNTIYF.

The V call is TRBV7-2, the J call TRBJ2-3; perhaps TRBD2 as D (6 bases). V was trimmed by 5 bases and J by 6 bases, leaving 9 bases between them. Germline loops: CDR1 SGHTA, CDR2 FQGNSA. This CDR3 is built from 12 residues. The CDR3 is CASSQSGDTQYF. The CDR3 DNA sequence: TGTGCCAGCAGCCAAAGCGGGGATACGCAGTATTTT.

About this clone itself: At one boundary the junction diverges from the germline segment, which might be a read error. The rearrangement uses TRBV11-3 and TRBJ1-1; 7 bases align to TRBD1. Germline V gene sequence: CDR1 SGHNT, CDR2 YENEEA. The CDR3 spans 12 residues. The CDR3 nucleotides read TGTGCCAGCAGCCCAAGACAGGGCGACCACCCCTTT. Translating gives CASSPRQGDHPF. Full variable domain (outside the CDR3, taken from reference TRBV11-3 and TRBJ1-1): EAGVVQSPRYKIIEKKQPVAFWCNPISGHNTLYWYLQNLGQGPELLIRYENEEAVDDSQLPKDRFSAERLKGVDSTLKIQPAELGDSAVYLCASSPRQGDHPFGQGTRLTVV.